A selection of T cell receptor beta chains follows, all from one sample in a study of regulatory T cells in long-lasting Graves disease. TCRdb recomputed calls from the multiplex PCR reads with MiXCR, one row per CDR3 protein. The sample holds 350,000 to 550,000 distinct CDR3 sequences, 14% seen once. The same sample was also studied in work on T cells in Graves' hyperthyroidism and ophthalmopathy.

The material was peripheral blood mononuclear cells (PBMCs), obtained at new diagnosis, from a patient treated with antithyroid drugs. These receptors originate from a woman aged 45-65 years with Graves disease. The CDR3 runs from the conserved cysteine through the conserved F or W. The order of the fields is J gene, CDR3 length, clone size, D gene, V gene, CDR3 DNA, CDR3 protein. A D gene is named only where the DNA matches it firmly. Clone size is stated in some rows and not others, as once, few, many or a class when expanded.

J: TRBJ2-1
length: 16
size: .
D: TRBD1
V: TRBV28
DNA: TGTGCCAGCAGGGGGGACAGGGAGGGGGCCTACAATGAGCAGTTCTTC
CDR3: CASRGDREGAYNEQFF

J: TRBJ1-5
length: 15
size: many
D: .
V: TRBV5-1
DNA: TGCGCCAGCAGCCCCGACCCAGGTGATAGGGAGCCCCAGCATTTT
CDR3: CASSPDPGDREPQHF

J: TRBJ1-1
length: 16
size: .
D: .
V: TRBV30
DNA: TGTGCCTGGAGTGTGGCAAGGCCTAGGCGAGACTCTGAAGCTTTCTTT
CDR3: CAWSVARPRRDSEAFF

J: TRBJ2-1
length: 15
size: many
D: TRBD2
V: TRBV18
DNA: TGTGCCAGCTCACCACCGGCGGGAGTATCTAATGAGCAGTTCTTC
CDR3: CASSPPAGVSNEQFF

J: TRBJ1-1
length: 14
size: .
D: .
V: TRBV10-1
DNA: TGCGCCAGCACAAGAACGAACAGGGTAACTGAAGCTTTCTTT
CDR3: CASTRTNRVTEAFF

J: TRBJ2-1
length: 13
size: many
D: .
V: TRBV12-5
DNA: TGTGCTAGTGGTTGGGTCGGCTTTAATGAGCAGTTCTTC
CDR3: CASGWVGFNEQFF

J: TRBJ1-4
length: 14
size: .
D: .
V: TRBV5-1
DNA: TGCGCCAGCAGCTTGTCACCCCCGCTGGAAAAACTGTTTTTT
CDR3: CASSLSPPLEKLFF

J: TRBJ1-4
length: 15
size: few
D: .
V: TRBV11-2
DNA: TGTGCCAGCAGCTTAGCGGGGTGGGGCTCTGAAAAACTGTTTTTT
CDR3: CASSLAGWGSEKLFF

J: TRBJ2-1
length: 16
size: many
D: TRBD1
V: TRBV11-2
DNA: TGTGCCAGCAGCACTTACAGGGGAAGCTCCTACAATGAGCAGTTCTTC
CDR3: CASSTYRGSSYNEQFF

J: TRBJ2-1
length: 16
size: many
D: .
V: TRBV7-9
DNA: TGTGCCAGCAGCTTAGCATTGGGGGGTGAACGCGATGAGCAGTTCTTC
CDR3: CASSLALGGERDEQFF

J: TRBJ1-6
length: 18
size: .
D: TRBD1
V: TRBV27
DNA: TGTGCCAGCAGTTTATTGAGCCCGGGACAGGGGAATAATTCACCCCTCCACTTT
CDR3: CASSLLSPGQGNNSPLHF

J: TRBJ2-3
length: 15
size: many
D: TRBD2
V: TRBV12-3/TRBV12-4
DNA: TGTGCCAGCAGCCCCCTAGCGGGGCCCCCCGATACGCAGTATTTT
CDR3: CASSPLAGPPDTQYF

J: TRBJ2-3
length: 14
size: many
D: .
V: TRBV5-1
DNA: TGCGCCAGCAGAGGAATAGCTAGCACAGATACGCAGTATTTT
CDR3: CASRGIASTDTQYF

J: TRBJ2-5
length: 13
size: many
D: .
V: TRBV7-9
DNA: TGTGCCAGCAGCTTAGCCCTCCAAGAGACCCAGTACTTC
CDR3: CASSLALQETQYF

J: TRBJ2-5
length: 16
size: many
D: TRBD2
V: TRBV6-1
DNA: TGTGCCAGCAGGCCAAGGGGACTAGCGGGAGTAGAGACCCAGTACTTC
CDR3: CASRPRGLAGVETQYF

J: TRBJ2-1
length: 17
size: many
D: .
V: TRBV6-5
DNA: TGTGCCAGCAGTTACTCGATTCTCGGGAGCCCCTCCTTTGAACAGTTCTTC
CDR3: CASSYSILGSPSFEQFF

J: TRBJ2-7
length: 14
size: few
D: .
V: TRBV6-2/TRBV6-3
DNA: TGTGCCAGCAGTTCTAGCTCGCAACCCTACGAGCAGTACTTC
CDR3: CASSSSSQPYEQYF

J: TRBJ2-2
length: 15
size: .
D: TRBD1
V: TRBV6-5
DNA: TGTGCCAGCAGTTGGGGACAGGGGAACCCCGGGGAGCTGTTTTTT
CDR3: CASSWGQGNPGELFF

J: TRBJ1-2
length: 13
size: many
D: .
V: TRBV2
DNA: TGTGCCAGCACTTACAACAGGAACTATGGCTACACCTTC
CDR3: CASTYNRNYGYTF

J: TRBJ2-2
length: 19
size: many
D: TRBD1
V: TRBV28
DNA: TGTGCCAGCAACAAGCCCCCCGGGACAGCCTTGTTCGACACCGGGGAGCTGTTTTTT
CDR3: CASNKPPGTALFDTGELFF

J: TRBJ2-7
length: 15
size: few
D: .
V: TRBV15
DNA: TGTGCCACCAGCAGAGTTCCTAGCGACTTTCGGGAGCAGTACTTC
CDR3: CATSRVPSDFREQYF

J: TRBJ2-7
length: 16
size: many
D: .
V: TRBV2
DNA: TGTGCCAGCAGTGAACCGCCGGGAACCACCTCCTACGAGCAGTACTTC
CDR3: CASSEPPGTTSYEQYF

J: TRBJ2-5
length: 16
size: many
D: TRBD2
V: TRBV20-1
DNA: TGCAGTGCTGCCGGGACTAGCGGGATGGGAGTGGAGACCCAGTACTTC
CDR3: CSAAGTSGMGVETQYF

J: TRBJ2-5
length: 15
size: many
D: TRBD1
V: TRBV5-1
DNA: TGCGCCAGCAGGTTCACCGGGACAGGCGAAGAGACCCAGTACTTC
CDR3: CASRFTGTGEETQYF

J: TRBJ2-1
length: 17
size: many
D: TRBD2
V: TRBV10-3
DNA: TGTGCCATCAGTGACCCCCCGGGACTAGCGAAGTACAATGAGCAGTTCTTC
CDR3: CAISDPPGLAKYNEQFF

J: TRBJ2-7
length: 14
size: many
D: .
V: TRBV5-1
DNA: TGCGCCAGCAGCGGGGGACCGGGAAGCTACGAGCAGTACTTC
CDR3: CASSGGPGSYEQYF

J: TRBJ1-6
length: 13
size: .
D: .
V: TRBV29-1
DNA: TGCAGCGTTGGCGACGGCCATAATTCACCCCTCCACTTT
CDR3: CSVGDGHNSPLHF

J: TRBJ2-5
length: 19
size: .
D: TRBD1
V: TRBV5-1
DNA: TGCGCCAGCAGCCAACTCCGGACAGGGGGGGTAGAGTACCAAGAGACCCAGTACTTC
CDR3: CASSQLRTGGVEYQETQYF

J: TRBJ2-3
length: 15
size: many
D: .
V: TRBV11-2
DNA: TGTGCCAGCAGCTTATATTATCAGCGCACAGATACGCAGTATTTT
CDR3: CASSLYYQRTDTQYF

J: TRBJ2-3
length: 14
size: few
D: .
V: TRBV7-9
DNA: TGTGCCAGCAGCTTAGCCGGGACTGCAGATACGCAGTATTTT
CDR3: CASSLAGTADTQYF

J: TRBJ1-1
length: 13
size: many
D: .
V: TRBV12-5
DNA: TGTGCTAGTGGTTTGACACCGAACACTGAAGCTTTCTTT
CDR3: CASGLTPNTEAFF

J: TRBJ2-1
length: 13
size: many
D: TRBD2
V: TRBV30
DNA: TGTGCCTGGAAACTAGCGGGATACAATGAGCAGTTCTTC
CDR3: CAWKLAGYNEQFF

J: TRBJ2-7
length: 13
size: many
D: .
V: TRBV11-2
DNA: TGTGCCAGCAGCTTGCGGGACCCTTACGAGCAGTACTTC
CDR3: CASSLRDPYEQYF

J: TRBJ1-2
length: 13
size: .
D: .
V: TRBV19
DNA: TGTGCCAGTAGTATAGCCAGGTACTATGGCTACACCTTC
CDR3: CASSIARYYGYTF

J: TRBJ1-1
length: 16
size: few
D: .
V: TRBV7-3
DNA: TGTGCCAGCAGCCCCCTATGGAGGGTTAGTAACACTGAAGCTTTCTTT
CDR3: CASSPLWRVSNTEAFF

J: TRBJ2-2
length: 16
size: .
D: .
V: TRBV9
DNA: TGTGCCAGCAGCGTATGGCGGGACCATCTCACCGGGGAGCTGTTTTTT
CDR3: CASSVWRDHLTGELFF

J: TRBJ2-7
length: 13
size: few
D: TRBD1
V: TRBV27
DNA: TGTGCCAGCGGGGAGACAGGGCAGAACGAGCAGTACTTC
CDR3: CASGETGQNEQYF

J: TRBJ1-6
length: 13
size: many
D: TRBD1
V: TRBV7-2
DNA: TGTGCCACCGCCATGACAGGGGGTTCACCCCTCCACTTT
CDR3: CATAMTGGSPLHF

J: TRBJ2-7
length: 13
size: .
D: TRBD2
V: TRBV10-2
DNA: TGCGCCACCACGGGCGGGAGGGTCTACGAGCAGTACTTC
CDR3: CATTGGRVYEQYF

J: TRBJ1-6
length: 14
size: many
D: .
V: TRBV24-1
DNA: TGTGCCACCAGTGACACGACCTCTGGTTCACCCCTCCACTTT
CDR3: CATSDTTSGSPLHF

J: TRBJ2-7
length: 18
size: .
D: TRBD2
V: TRBV7-9
DNA: TGTGCCAGCAGCTTAACCTCCCGGCCTAGCGGGAGGGACTACGAGCAGTACTTC
CDR3: CASSLTSRPSGRDYEQYF

J: TRBJ2-1
length: 16
size: .
D: TRBD2
V: TRBV28
DNA: TGTGCCAGCAGTTCACCAACTAGCGGGGGTTACAATGAGCAGTTCTTC
CDR3: CASSSPTSGGYNEQFF

J: TRBJ1-2
length: 15
size: many
D: TRBD1
V: TRBV5-1
DNA: TGCGCCAGCAGCTTGACAGGGGAGGGTAACTATGGCTACACCTTC
CDR3: CASSLTGEGNYGYTF

J: TRBJ2-3
length: 14
size: many
D: .
V: TRBV28
DNA: TGTGCCAGCAGGGAGGGCAGAACCACAGATACGCAGTATTTT
CDR3: CASREGRTTDTQYF

J: TRBJ2-5
length: 13
size: few
D: .
V: TRBV7-2
DNA: TGTGCCAGCATTGCACTCTCCTATGGGGCCCAGTACTTC
CDR3: CASIALSYGAQYF

J: TRBJ1-5
length: 14
size: many
D: .
V: TRBV12-3/TRBV12-4
DNA: TGTGCCAGCAGTACTGCAACTCGGGCGGGGCCCCAGCATTTT
CDR3: CASSTATRAGPQHF

J: TRBJ2-7
length: 13
size: .
D: .
V: TRBV11-2
DNA: TGTGCCAGCAGCTTAGATGGGAACCGCGAGCAGTACTTC
CDR3: CASSLDGNREQYF

J: TRBJ1-1
length: 14
size: many
D: TRBD1
V: TRBV6-1
DNA: TGTGCCAGCAGCCCCACAGGGGGGAACACTGAAGCTTTCTTT
CDR3: CASSPTGGNTEAFF

J: TRBJ1-1
length: 15
size: many
D: .
V: TRBV27
DNA: TGTGCCAGCAGTTTCTCTGGAGCGGGGAACACTGAAGCTTTCTTT
CDR3: CASSFSGAGNTEAFF

J: TRBJ2-2
length: 16
size: many
D: TRBD1
V: TRBV7-2
DNA: TGTGCCAGCATTCTCGACAGGGGGCGAGTCACCGGGGAGCTGTTTTTT
CDR3: CASILDRGRVTGELFF

J: TRBJ1-2
length: 12
size: .
D: .
V: TRBV12-3/TRBV12-4
DNA: TGTGCCAGCAGTTTAGAAGGGTCTAGCTACACCTTC
CDR3: CASSLEGSSYTF

J: TRBJ2-1
length: 14
size: few
D: .
V: TRBV5-1
DNA: TGCGCCAGCAGCGCCGGGACTTTAAAAAATGAGCAGTTCTTC
CDR3: CASSAGTLKNEQFF

J: TRBJ2-1
length: 18
size: many
D: TRBD1
V: TRBV28
DNA: TGTGCCAGCAGTTTAGGGACAGGGGGAACGAGCTCCTACAATGAGCAGTTCTTC
CDR3: CASSLGTGGTSSYNEQFF

J: TRBJ2-1
length: 14
size: .
D: TRBD2
V: TRBV30
DNA: TGTGCCTGGAGCGCACTAGCGGGAGTCAATGAGCAGTTCTTC
CDR3: CAWSALAGVNEQFF

J: TRBJ1-1
length: 14
size: few
D: .
V: TRBV20-1
DNA: TGCAGTACCCCGAGGGGGGGCCCGAACACTGAAGCTTTCTTT
CDR3: CSTPRGGPNTEAFF

J: TRBJ2-3
length: 12
size: many
D: .
V: TRBV18
DNA: TGTGCCAGCTCACCTGGGAGAGATACGCAGTATTTT
CDR3: CASSPGRDTQYF

J: TRBJ2-4
length: 14
size: many
D: .
V: TRBV5-8
DNA: TGTGCCAGCAGCGTGCGGTATGCCAAAAACATTCAGTACTTC
CDR3: CASSVRYAKNIQYF